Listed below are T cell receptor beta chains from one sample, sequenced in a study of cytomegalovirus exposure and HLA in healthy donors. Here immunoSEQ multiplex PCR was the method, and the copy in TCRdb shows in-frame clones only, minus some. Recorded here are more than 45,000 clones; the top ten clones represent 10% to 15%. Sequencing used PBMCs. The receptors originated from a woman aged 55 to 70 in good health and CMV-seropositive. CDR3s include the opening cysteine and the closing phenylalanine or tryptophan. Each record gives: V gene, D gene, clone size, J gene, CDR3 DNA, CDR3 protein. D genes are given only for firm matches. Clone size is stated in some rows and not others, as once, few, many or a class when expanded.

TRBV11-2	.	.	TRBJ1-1	TGTGCCAGCAGCTTAGACCGAGTGAACACTGAAGCTTTCTTT	CASSLDRVNTEAFF
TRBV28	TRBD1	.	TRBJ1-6	TGTGCCACGGGACAGTCCTATAATTCACCCCTCCACTTT	CATGQSYNSPLHF
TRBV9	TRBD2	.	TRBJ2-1	TGTGCCAGCAGCGTAGGTGCTAGCGGGGGGGCCTTAGAGCAGTTCTTC	CASSVGASGGALEQFF
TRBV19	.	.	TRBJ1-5	TGTGCCAGTACTCCCGGGATAAGCAATCAGCCCCAGCATTTT	CASTPGISNQPQHF
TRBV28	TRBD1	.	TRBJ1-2	TGTGCCAGCATCGCCGGACAGGGGGCGGGAGGCTACACCTTC	CASIAGQGAGGYTF
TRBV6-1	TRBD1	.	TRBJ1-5	TGTGCCAGCAGTGTCCTTCGACAGGGGGCAGGAGGGCAGCCCCAGCATTTT	CASSVLRQGAGGQPQHF
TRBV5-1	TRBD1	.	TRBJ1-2	TGCGCCAGCAGCTCGGGGGACAGGGCGCAGGGCTACACCTTC	CASSSGDRAQGYTF
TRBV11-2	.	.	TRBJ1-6	TGTGCCAGCAGCCCTAACACGGCAGGGATCAATTCACCCCTCCACTTT	CASSPNTAGINSPLHF
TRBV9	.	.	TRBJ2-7	TGTGCCAGCAGCGTAGGAGAGGGGACAAATTACGAGCAGTACTTC	CASSVGEGTNYEQYF
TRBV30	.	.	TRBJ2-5	TGTGCCTGGAGTCCGACATTCCAAGAGACCCAGTACTTC	CAWSPTFQETQYF
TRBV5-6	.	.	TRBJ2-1	TGTGCCAGCAGCTTACTCGGGGAACATTCCTCCTACAATGAGCAGTTCTTC	CASSLLGEHSSYNEQFF
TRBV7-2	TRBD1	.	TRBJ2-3	TGTGCCAGCAGCTTAGCGGGGACAGGGGGAGATACGCAGTATTTT	CASSLAGTGGDTQYF
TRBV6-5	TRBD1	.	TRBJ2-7	TGTGCCACACAGGGGAGCTCCTACGAGCAGTACTTC	CATQGSSYEQYF
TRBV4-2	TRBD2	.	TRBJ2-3	TGTGCCAGCAGCCCCTCCACGGTACCGGGGGGGAGCACAGATACGCAGTATTTT	CASSPSTVPGGSTDTQYF
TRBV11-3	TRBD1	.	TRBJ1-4	TGTGCCAGCAGCTTAACAGGGGGAGGGGATGAAAAACTGTTTTTT	CASSLTGGGDEKLFF
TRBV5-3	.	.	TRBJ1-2	TGTGCCAGAAGCTCCGGCGGCGGGGGAGCTAACTATGGCTACACCTTC	CARSSGGGGANYGYTF
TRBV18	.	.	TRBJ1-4	TGTGCCAGCTCACCCGGCCAGGGCGATGAAAAACTGTTTTTT	CASSPGQGDEKLFF
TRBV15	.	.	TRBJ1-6	TGTGCCACCAGCAGAGTATTCAACAGTAATTCACCCCTCCACTTT	CATSRVFNSNSPLHF
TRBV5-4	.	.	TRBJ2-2	TGTGCCAGCAGCCGTGACTCGGACAAGGTGGGCACCGGGGAGCTGTTTTTT	CASSRDSDKVGTGELFF
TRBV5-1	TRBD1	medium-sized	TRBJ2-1	TGCGCCAGCAGCTTTACCGGGACAGGGGGGGGCAATGAGCAGTTCTTC	CASSFTGTGGGNEQFF
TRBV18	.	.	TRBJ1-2	TGTGCCAGCTCAGAGGGAAACCAGGTTGGGGATAACACCTTC	CASSEGNQVGDNTF
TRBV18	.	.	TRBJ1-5	TGTGCCAGCTCACCTGGGGGCAGCAATCAGCCCCAGCATTTT	CASSPGGSNQPQHF
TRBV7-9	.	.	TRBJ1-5	TGTGCCAGCAGCCAGGGTGGCAATCAGCCCCAGCATTTT	CASSQGGNQPQHF
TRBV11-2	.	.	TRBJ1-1	TGTGCCAGCAGCTTTCCTGGAGGAACTGAAGCTTTCTTT	CASSFPGGTEAFF
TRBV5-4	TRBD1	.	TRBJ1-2	TGTGCCAGCAGCTGGGACAGAGATAACTATGGCTACACCTTC	CASSWDRDNYGYTF
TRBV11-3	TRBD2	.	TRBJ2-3	TGTGCCAGCAGCTCCCCTGCGGGGGGGCGGACAGATACGCAGTATTTT	CASSSPAGGRTDTQYF
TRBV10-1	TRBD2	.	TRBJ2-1	TGCGCCAGCAGTGAAAGGCGGGGGGCCCTCAATGAGCAGTTCTTC	CASSERRGALNEQFF
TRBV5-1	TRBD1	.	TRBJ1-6	TGCGCCAGCAGCCAGACAGGGGGTTTAGCGAATTCACCCCTACACTTT	CASSQTGGLANSPLHF
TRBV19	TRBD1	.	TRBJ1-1	TGTGCCAGTAGTATACGGCCGAAGGGACAGGGGTTGAACACTGAAGCTTTCTTT	CASSIRPKGQGLNTEAFF
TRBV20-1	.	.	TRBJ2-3	TGCAGTGCTAGCCTACCAAATACGCAGTATTTT	CSASLPNTQYF
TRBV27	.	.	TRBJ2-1	TGTGCCAGCAGTCCCCAGTTCAATGAGCAGTTCTTC	CASSPQFNEQFF
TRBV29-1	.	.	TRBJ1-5	TGCAGCGTTGAAACGGGGGGCGGTCAGCCCCAGCATTTT	CSVETGGGQPQHF
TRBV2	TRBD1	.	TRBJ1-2	TGTGCCAGCAGGGGCCAGAGTACGGGACAGGGGGTCGGCTACACCTTC	CASRGQSTGQGVGYTF
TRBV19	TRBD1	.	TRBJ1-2	TGTGCCAGTAGTATTGGGACAGGGGTCTATGGCTACACCTTC	CASSIGTGVYGYTF
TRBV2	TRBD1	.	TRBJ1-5	TGTGCCAGCAGAGGACAGGGCTTCAATCAGCCCCAGCATTTT	CASRGQGFNQPQHF
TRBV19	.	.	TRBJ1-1	TGTGCCAGTAGTATACAGGGCAGGATAGGCGCTTTCTTT	CASSIQGRIGAFF
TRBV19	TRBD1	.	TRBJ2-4	TGTGCCAGTAGTATGGGGGACAGGGGAGTTTCGAACATTCAGTACTTC	CASSMGDRGVSNIQYF
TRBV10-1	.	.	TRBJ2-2	TGCGCCAGCAGTGAACTCGGCGGGGAGCTGTTTTTT	CASSELGGELFF
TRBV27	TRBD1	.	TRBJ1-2	TGTGCCAGCAGTCCGGGACAGGGGAGGAACTATGGCTACACCTTC	CASSPGQGRNYGYTF
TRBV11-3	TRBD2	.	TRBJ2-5	TGTGCCAGCAGCCCTCGGACTAGACAAGAGACCCAGTACTTC	CASSPRTRQETQYF